The 8 T cell receptor beta chains below come from one sample, sequenced in a study of CD8+ T cells in alopecia areata. Sequencing relied on a cDNA template that was reverse transcribed from extracted RNA. Clones were sequenced by immunoSEQ multiplex PCR, and TCRdb holds only the in-frame ones, with some missing. The sample lists 30,000 to 35,000 clones; less than 70% were seen once. Sequencing was performed on NKG2D-high CD8+ T cells sorted from blood. All receptors come from a human donor with alopecia areata.

The rearrangement links TRBV7-2 to TRBJ1-1, with 8 nucleotides matching TRBD1. J was trimmed by 1 base and V by 1 base; bases with no gene match: 5. CDR1 and CDR2 (germline): SGHTA, FQGNSA. There are 16 residues in the CDR3. This CDR3 reads CASSLDDRGWNTEAFF. DNA of the CDR3: TGTGCCAGCAGCTTAGATGACAGGGGATGGAACACTGAAGCTTTCTTT.

The V call is TRBV4-1, the J call TRBJ1-6; D may be TRBD1 (6 bases). The germline V gene has CDR1 MGHRA and CDR2 YSYEKL. The length of the CDR3 is 16 residues. V gave up 3 bases and J gave up 6 bases, with 15 bases separating them. The CDR3 sequence is CASSHSGQPPNSPLHF. In DNA form, the CDR3 reads TGCGCCAGCAGCCACTCCGGACAGCCCCCTAATTCACCCCTCCACTTT.

The sample holds one count of this clone. V and J are TRBV5-8 and TRBJ2-5, with 7 positions matching TRBD1. Germline CDR1 and CDR2: SGHTS and YDEGEE. V dropped 2 bases and J dropped 4; count of bases not matched to a gene: 2. The CDR3 sequence is 13 residues long. CDR3 coding DNA: TGTGCCAGCAGCTTAGGGGGCGGAGAGACCCAGTACTTC. Protein product: CASSLGGGETQYF.

The chain uses TRBV2 and TRBJ1-2, with no clear D. Germline V gene data show CDR1 as SNHLY and CDR2 as FYNNEI. The ends were cut back, 4 bases at V and 8 bases at J, with 11 bases in the middle. The CDR3 extends over 12 amino acids. The DNA for the CDR3 is TGTGCCAGCAGTGGGTGGCCATGGGGCTACACCTTC. Amino acid sequence: CASSGWPWGYTF. Full variable domain (remainder filled in from reference TRBV2 and TRBJ1-2): EPEVTQTPSHQVTQMGQEVILRCVPISNHLYFYWYRQILGQKVEFLVSFYNNEISEKSEIFDDQFSVERPDGSNFTLKIRSTKLEDSAMYFCASSGWPWGYTFGSGTRLTVV.

The rearrangement links TRBV7-9 to TRBJ1-1, with 9 bases aligning to TRBD1. Trimming cost V 2 bases and J 2 bases; bases outside gene matches: 12. In germline, CDR1 is SEHNR, CDR2 FQNEAQ (reference sequence). The CDR3 sequence is 18 residues long. The CDR3 coding sequence is TGTGCCAGCAGCTTAAGGGACTTTTCACAGGGGGCAAACACTGAAGCTTTCTTT. Its translation: CASSLRDFSQGANTEAFF.

This clone has a handful of counts. The junction does not match germline at one end; this may be a read error. The CDR3 sequence: CSVEGTGTSGYNEQFF. CDR3 sequence (DNA): TGCAGCGTGGAAGGCACCGGGACTAGCGGATACAATGAGCAGTTCTTC. This chain links TRBV29-1 with TRBJ2-1; 11 bases map to TRBD2. Germline assignment: CDR1 SQVTM and CDR2 ANQGSEA. This CDR3 region has 16 residues.

This chain joins TRBV7-2 and TRBJ2-7, with D unresolved. Germline V CDR1 and CDR2: SGHTA, FQGNSA. The length of the CDR3 is 14 residues. Trimming cost V 1 base and J 3 bases, with 10 bases left between them. The CDR3 nucleotides are TGTGCCAGCAGCTTAGGCGGCGGAAACTACGAGCAGTACTTC. It encodes CASSLGGGNYEQYF.

CDR3 sequence reads: CASSSAGEYQETQYF. Here the CDR3 DNA reads TGTGCCAGCAGCTCCGCAGGGGAGTACCAAGAGACCCAGTACTTC. The rearrangement joins TRBV7-9 to TRBJ2-5; TRBD1 is a possible D gene (6 bases). Germline values: CDR1 SEHNR, CDR2 FQNEAQ (reference sequence). The CDR3 is made up of 15 amino acids. V was clipped by 4 bases and J by 0 bases, with 12 bases between them.